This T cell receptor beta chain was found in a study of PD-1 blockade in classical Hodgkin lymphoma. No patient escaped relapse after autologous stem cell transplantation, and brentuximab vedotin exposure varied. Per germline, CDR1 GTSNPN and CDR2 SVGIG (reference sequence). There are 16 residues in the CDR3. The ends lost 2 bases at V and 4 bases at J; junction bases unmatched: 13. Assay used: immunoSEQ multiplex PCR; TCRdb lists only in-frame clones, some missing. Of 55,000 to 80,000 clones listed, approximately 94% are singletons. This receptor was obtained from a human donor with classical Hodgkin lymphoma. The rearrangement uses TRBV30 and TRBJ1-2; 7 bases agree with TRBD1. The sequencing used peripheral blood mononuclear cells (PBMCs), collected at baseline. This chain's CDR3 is CAWSHPSRQGSYGYTF. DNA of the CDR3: TGTGCCTGGAGTCACCCTTCCCGACAGGGCAGCTATGGCTACACCTTC.